This is a list of T cell receptor beta chains from one sample in a study of T cell repertoires in cytomegalovirus infection. These receptors' antigens are unknown. TCRdb passed the reads through MiXCR, listing each CDR3 protein once. The sample has approximately 730,000 distinct CDR3 sequences, roughly a third seen once; the top ten hold approximately 18%. The sample here was cultured PBMCs, taken from culture after CMV antigen stimulation. All receptors derive from a human donor in good health (CMV status not recorded). Some clones in this sample may be carry-over from other donors' samples. CDR3s include the opening cysteine and the closing phenylalanine or tryptophan. D genes are given only for firm matches. Part of the rows lack a size; the others show once, few, many or a class for expanded clones.

cdr3_aa cdr3_nt j_call clone_size v_call d_call
CASSQSPLAETQYF TGCGCCAGCAGTCAATCCCCGCTAGCGGAGACCCAGTACTTC TRBJ2-5 NA TRBV23-1 NA
CASSLSTATDTQYF TGTGCCAGCAGCTTAAGTACAGCCACAGATACGCAGTATTTT TRBJ2-3 NA TRBV7-8 NA
CASSQSPPGLAEETQYF TGCGCCAGCAGCCAATCCCCCCCGGGACTAGCGGAAGAGACCCAGTACTTC TRBJ2-5 few TRBV4-3 TRBD2
CASSPPGDHYEQYF TGTGCCAGCAGTCCCCCCGGGGACCACTACGAGCAGTACTTC TRBJ2-7 once TRBV28 NA
CASSLTFGTRSYEQYF TGTGCCAGCAGTTTAACTTTTGGGACTAGAAGCTACGAGCAGTACTTC TRBJ2-7 NA TRBV28 TRBD2
CASSFLAGVRDTQYF TGTGCCAGCAGCTTCCTAGCGGGGGTTAGAGATACGCAGTATTTT TRBJ2-3 NA TRBV7-9 TRBD2
CASSLRGTGLTGELFF TGTGCCAGCAGTTTAAGGGGGACAGGGTTGACCGGGGAGCTGTTTTTT TRBJ2-2 NA TRBV28 TRBD1
CASTPRGTYNEQFF TGTGCCAGTACTCCCAGGGGAACATACAATGAGCAGTTCTTC TRBJ2-1 NA TRBV19 NA
CASSLVALSGGYNEQFF TGTGCCAGCAGCTTAGTGGCCCTTAGCGGAGGATACAATGAGCAGTTCTTC TRBJ2-1 many TRBV7-2 NA
CASRLLAGGGYEQFF TGTGCCAGCAGACTACTAGCGGGAGGGGGGTATGAGCAGTTCTTC TRBJ2-1 NA TRBV2 TRBD2
CASGSSDGYTF TGTGCCAGCGGCAGTTCGGATGGCTACACCTTC TRBJ1-2 many TRBV12-3/TRBV12-4 NA
CASSYADASDLNSPLHF TGTGCCAGCAGTTACGCAGACGCGTCCGATCTTAATTCACCCCTCCACTTT TRBJ1-6 few TRBV6-2/TRBV6-3 NA
CASRPGVGTDTQYF TGTGCCAGTAGACCAGGGGTCGGCACAGATACGCAGTATTTT TRBJ2-3 NA TRBV19 NA
CASSTPRGPSTDTQYF TGTGCCAGCAGCACACCGCGGGGACCCAGCACAGATACGCAGTATTTT TRBJ2-3 NA TRBV6-2/TRBV6-3 NA
CASSFVDRNTEAFF TGTGCCAGCAGCTTTGTCGACCGCAACACTGAAGCTTTCTTT TRBJ1-1 many TRBV7-2 NA
CASSLREVAVYEQYF TGTGCCAGCAGCCTCCGGGAGGTAGCGGTCTACGAGCAGTACTTC TRBJ2-7 NA TRBV11-2 TRBD2
CASSPNGGGSDTQYF TGTGCCAGCAGCCCCAATGGGGGGGGGTCAGATACGCAGTATTTT TRBJ2-3 NA TRBV11-2 TRBD2
CASRPTGGQETQYF TGTGCCAGCAGACCGACAGGGGGCCAAGAGACCCAGTACTTC TRBJ2-5 NA TRBV6-2/TRBV6-3 TRBD1
CASSQSMGNEQFF TGCGCCAGCAGCCAATCCATGGGTAATGAGCAGTTCTTC TRBJ2-1 few TRBV4-1 NA
CASSPQQGATLHF TGTGCCAGCAGCCCGCAACAGGGGGCGACCCTCCACTTT TRBJ1-6 few TRBV7-2 TRBD1
CSARRNSRAGELFF TGCAGTGCCAGGAGGAATTCTAGAGCCGGGGAGCTGTTTTTT TRBJ2-2 once TRBV20-1 NA
CASSLSTGYAYEQYF TGTGCCAGCAGCCTATCGACAGGGTACGCCTACGAGCAGTACTTC TRBJ2-7 many TRBV7-6 TRBD1
CASSLVWGGVLYTF TGTGCCAGCAGCTTAGTTTGGGGGGGAGTTCTCTACACCTTC TRBJ1-2 few TRBV7-2 NA
CASCSAPLETQYF TGTGCCAGCTGTAGCGCACCCTTGGAGACCCAGTACTTC TRBJ2-5 many TRBV7-2 NA
CASSSPGARNSPLHF TGTGCCAGCAGCTCCCCCGGGGCGCGAAATTCACCCCTCCACTTT TRBJ1-6 few TRBV5-4 NA
CASSKGQGLNTEAFF TGTGCCAGCAGCAAGGGACAGGGCCTGAACACTGAAGCTTTCTTT TRBJ1-1 NA TRBV7-8 TRBD1
CASSTQMGARGVEQYF TGTGCCAGCAGTACCCAGATGGGCGCCCGGGGGGTTGAGCAGTACTTC TRBJ2-7 NA TRBV12-3/TRBV12-4 TRBD2
CASSLGLTGGARSVNEQYF TGTGCCAGCAGCTTAGGCCTGACAGGGGGCGCGAGGTCGGTAAACGAGCAGTACTTC TRBJ2-7 NA TRBV7-8 TRBD1
CASSPSGSFDSNSPLHF TGTGCCAGCAGTCCTAGTGGCTCCTTTGACAGTAATTCACCCCTCCACTTT TRBJ1-6 NA TRBV12-3/TRBV12-4 NA
CASSLRTSDFTDTQYF TGTGCCAGCAGCTTACGGACTAGCGACTTCACAGATACGCAGTATTTT TRBJ2-3 NA TRBV11-2 TRBD2
CASSYLKYQETQYF TGTGCCAGCAGTTACCTGAAGTACCAAGAGACCCAGTACTTC TRBJ2-5 NA TRBV6-2/TRBV6-3 NA
CASSLQGLRHGGTDTQYF TGTGCCAGCAGTTTACAGGGGCTCAGGCACGGGGGCACAGATACGCAGTATTTT TRBJ2-3 NA TRBV27 NA
CASSLVQASGNTIYF TGTGCCAGCAGCTTAGTCCAAGCCTCTGGAAACACCATATATTTT TRBJ1-3 many TRBV7-2 NA
CSAGARLAGSADTQYF TGCAGTGCGGGTGCCCGACTAGCGGGATCCGCAGATACGCAGTATTTT TRBJ2-3 NA TRBV20-1 TRBD2
CASSSWTGVTGELFF TGTGCCAGCAGTTCCTGGACAGGGGTCACCGGGGAGCTGTTTTTT TRBJ2-2 many TRBV28 TRBD1
CASSSPRSNTGELFF TGTGCCAGCAGCTCCCCCCGGTCAAACACCGGGGAGCTGTTTTTT TRBJ2-2 NA TRBV7-2 NA
CASSTWGSGRAYNEQFF TGTGCCAGCAGCACTTGGGGTAGCGGGAGGGCCTACAATGAGCAGTTCTTC TRBJ2-1 NA TRBV7-6 TRBD2
CASRLWGRDDGYTF TGTGCCAGCAGGTTGTGGGGCCGGGATGATGGCTACACCTTC TRBJ1-2 NA TRBV12-3/TRBV12-4 NA
CASSPGPGYDEQFF TGTGCCAGCAGCCCCGGACCAGGATACGATGAGCAGTTCTTC TRBJ2-1 NA TRBV5-4 NA
CASSPQTRGTDTQYF TGTGCCAGCAGCCCTCAAACCCGGGGAACAGATACGCAGTATTTT TRBJ2-3 NA TRBV7-1 NA